A selection of T cell receptor beta chains follows, all from one sample in a study of blood T cell repertoires in COVID-19. Assay used: immunoSEQ multiplex PCR; TCRdb lists only in-frame clones, some missing. This sample has about 160,000 clones; 85% to 95% occur once, and the top ten carry 3.5% to 5%. What was sequenced was peripheral blood. Every receptor here comes from a woman in her forties or fifties with acute or convalescent COVID-19. The CDR3 runs from the conserved cysteine through the conserved F or W. D genes are given only for firm matches. Size tells how often a clone was seen (once, few, many) or the class of an expanded clone, and some rows leave it out.

clone_size	j_call	d_call	v_call	cdr3_nt	cdr3_aa
-	TRBJ1-4	-	TRBV11-2	TGTGCCAGCAGCTTAGAATACACGAATGAAAAACTGTTTTTT	CASSLEYTNEKLFF
-	TRBJ1-1	TRBD1	TRBV6-5	TGTGCCAGCAGCTTCCAACAGGGGGCGAGCACTGAAGCTTTCTTT	CASSFQQGASTEAFF
-	TRBJ2-7	TRBD1	TRBV18	TGTGCCAGCTCATTAGGACAGGGGTCGAAGCAGTACTTC	CASSLGQGSKQYF
-	TRBJ1-2	-	TRBV24-1	TGTGCCACCAGTGACCCCCGAGGCGTCCGAGCTAACTATGGCTACACCTTC	CATSDPRGVRANYGYTF
-	TRBJ2-7	TRBD2	TRBV28	TGTGCCAGCACCACCCCTGGGGGGGTGGGAGAGCAGTACTTC	CASTTPGGVGEQYF
-	TRBJ2-7	TRBD1	TRBV10-2	TGCGCCACCAATAACAACCCGGGACAGGGGGCTGACGAGCAGTACTTC	CATNNNPGQGADEQYF
-	TRBJ2-2	-	TRBV18	TGTGCCAGCTCACCATCGGCGGGAAACACCGGGGAGCTGTTTTTT	CASSPSAGNTGELFF
-	TRBJ2-1	TRBD1	TRBV7-2	TGTGCCAGCAGCCCTCGGACAGGGAATGAGCAGTTCTTC	CASSPRTGNEQFF
-	TRBJ1-5	-	TRBV7-9	TGTGCCAGCAGCCCCGGGGGTGGGGCATATAGCAATCAGCCCCAGCATTTT	CASSPGGGAYSNQPQHF
-	TRBJ1-1	-	TRBV10-3	TGTGCCATCAGCCCTAGGGAGAGCACTGAAGCTTTCTTT	CAISPRESTEAFF
-	TRBJ2-7	TRBD2	TRBV7-8	TGTGCCAGCAGCCCAGGGACTAGCGGTTATTACGAGCAGTACTTC	CASSPGTSGYYEQYF
-	TRBJ2-7	-	TRBV7-6	TGTGCCAGCAGCTTCAGTGACACAAGCTCCTACGAGCAGTACTTC	CASSFSDTSSYEQYF
-	TRBJ2-7	-	TRBV7-9	TGTGCCAGCAGTTACCAACGGACCCAGGGCTACGAGCAGTACTTC	CASSYQRTQGYEQYF
-	TRBJ2-3	TRBD2	TRBV3-1/TRBV3-2	TGTGCCAGCAGCCAGCGGACTAGCGGGGGGGCCGGTAACACAGATACGCAGTATTTT	CASSQRTSGGAGNTDTQYF
-	TRBJ2-7	-	TRBV2	TGTGCCAGCCGGGACACAAACTACGAGCAGTACTTC	CASRDTNYEQYF
-	TRBJ2-7	TRBD1	TRBV5-1	TGCGCCAGCAGCTTGAGTAGGGACAGGGGGTACGAGCAGTACTTC	CASSLSRDRGYEQYF
-	TRBJ2-7	TRBD2	TRBV4-1	TGCGCCAGCAGCCTAACTTCCGGACTAGCGGGATCCTACGAGCAGTACTTC	CASSLTSGLAGSYEQYF
-	TRBJ1-1	-	TRBV6-2/TRBV6-3	TGTGCCAGCAGTTACGTGTGGGGGGGCGCGGAGACTGAAGCTTTCTTT	CASSYVWGGAETEAFF
-	TRBJ1-4	-	TRBV7-2	TGTGCCAGCAGCCCTAGGGGGACCTTGGGACATGAAAAACTGTTTTTT	CASSPRGTLGHEKLFF
once	TRBJ1-6	-	TRBV7-2	TGTGCCAGCAGCTTAGTTCCATCACCCCTCCACTTT	CASSLVPSPLHF
-	TRBJ1-5	-	TRBV12-3/TRBV12-4	TGTGCCAGCAGTTTAACGGGAGGTCAGCCCCAGCATTTT	CASSLTGGQPQHF
-	TRBJ2-1	TRBD1	TRBV11-2	TGTGCCAGCATAGGACAGGGGTACAATGAGCAGTTCTTC	CASIGQGYNEQFF
-	TRBJ1-1	TRBD1	TRBV13	TGTGCCAGCAGCTCCACCGGGACAGGGGACACTGAAGCTTTCTTT	CASSSTGTGDTEAFF
-	TRBJ1-1	-	TRBV25-1	TGTGCCAGCAGTCTTGAGGAGACGAGTACTGAAGCTTTCTTT	CASSLEETSTEAFF
-	TRBJ2-3	TRBD2	TRBV18	TGTGCCAGCTCGCCCGGGACTAGCGGGGGGACTATGGATACGCAGTATTTT	CASSPGTSGGTMDTQYF
-	TRBJ2-1	-	TRBV9	TGTGCCAGCAGCCCCCAAGACGGGACCTACAATGAGCAGTTCTTC	CASSPQDGTYNEQFF
-	TRBJ2-1	-	TRBV9	TGTGCCAGCAGCGTAGCTACGGTTGGCAGGGGGGTGGGAAATGAGCAGTTCTTC	CASSVATVGRGVGNEQFF
-	TRBJ2-3	TRBD2	TRBV7-2	TGTGCCAGCAGCCCAGCGGGGACCCGGGGAGATACGCAGTATTTT	CASSPAGTRGDTQYF
-	TRBJ1-4	TRBD1	TRBV7-9	TGTGCCAGCAGCTCGGGACAGGGAAAGGAAAAACTGTTTTTT	CASSSGQGKEKLFF
-	TRBJ2-2	TRBD2	TRBV9	TGTGCCAGCAGCTTCAGCGGGAGGGAGCTGTTTTTT	CASSFSGRELFF
-	TRBJ1-5	TRBD1	TRBV19	TGTGCCAGTTCCGACAGGGCCCGAGAGCAGCCCCAGCATTTT	CASSDRAREQPQHF
-	TRBJ1-1	-	TRBV29-1	TGCAGCGTTGAACTAGACAGGTTGTGGACTGAAGCTTTCTTT	CSVELDRLWTEAFF
-	TRBJ1-3	-	TRBV3-1/TRBV3-2	TGTGCCAGCAGCCGCTCTAGTCTGAGCTCTGGAAACACCATATATTTT	CASSRSSLSSGNTIYF
-	TRBJ2-3	-	TRBV12-3/TRBV12-4	TGTGCCAGCAGCCGAACGACATTGGATACGCAGTATTTT	CASSRTTLDTQYF
-	TRBJ1-1	TRBD1	TRBV29-1	TGCAGCGTCGCCGGGACAGGGGTTGGAGACACTGAAGCTTTCTTT	CSVAGTGVGDTEAFF
-	TRBJ2-2	-	TRBV24-1	TGTGCCACCAGTGATTTACGTTCCAGTTTCACCGGGGAGCTGTTTTTT	CATSDLRSSFTGELFF
-	TRBJ2-3	TRBD1	TRBV19	TGTGCCAGTAGTATGTACGAGACAGGGAGCACAGATACGCAGTATTTT	CASSMYETGSTDTQYF
-	TRBJ2-1	TRBD2	TRBV11-3	TGTGCCAGCAGCTTAGGGGTAGCGGGAGGGGAGGGTGAGCAGTTCTTC	CASSLGVAGGEGEQFF
-	TRBJ1-2	-	TRBV4-1	TGCGCCAGCAGCCAAGATCCCGGTTATGGCTACACCTTC	CASSQDPGYGYTF
-	TRBJ1-2	-	TRBV21-1	TGTGCCAGCAGCACCAACAGCCGGGACAGGGGACCCCGATATGGCTACACCTTC	CASSTNSRDRGPRYGYTF
-	TRBJ1-1	-	TRBV28	TGTGCCAGCAGGTCCAGCGAGCGTTACACTGAAGCTTTCTTT	CASRSSERYTEAFF
few	TRBJ1-2	-	TRBV4-3	TGCGCCAGCAGCCAACAGGGCTGGACTAACTATGGCTACACCTTC	CASSQQGWTNYGYTF
-	TRBJ2-3	TRBD1	TRBV29-1	TGCAGCGCCGTCAGGGGGACAACTAGCACAGATACGCAGTATTTT	CSAVRGTTSTDTQYF